Described below is a single TCR beta chain sequence and its context. The target antigen is unknown. A much more abundant neighbour one base away suggests this may be a read error. Likely a read error: the CDR3 ends without its conserved phenylalanine or tryptophan. This specimen belongs to a study of tumor-infiltrating lymphocytes in primary liver carcinoma. Overall study findings and caveats: Blood's top-250-clone fraction was significantly lower than that of tumors (p = 0.039). Tumor-blood pairs (like tumor-adjacent pairs) overlapped less than tumor region pairs did.

It was from roughly 20-30 mg of unsorted bulk tissue that RNA and DNA were co-extracted. The template, 500 ng total RNA, yielded TCR beta cDNA made with a constant-region primer. Investigators got TCR beta libraries out of three nested multiplex PCR rounds, done with slightly modified ARM-PCR. TCRdb re-derived calls from the multiplex PCR reads in MiXCR, one entry per CDR3 protein. The sample has roughly 80,000 distinct CDR3 sequences, 71% seen once; the top ten hold roughly 15%. Sequencing was carried out using liver tumor tissue from sampling region 4. The subset denotes: tumor region T4, right-lateral pole. The clonotype was recovered from a woman aged 55-70 years with primary liver carcinoma and hepatitis B virus infection.

The CDR3 loop is CASTTQVGPQETQYL. As DNA, the CDR3 is TGTGCCAGCACAACGCAAGTAGGGCCCCAGGAGACCCAGTACCTC. The chain recombines TRBV7-9 with TRBJ2-5, with D unresolved. Germline values: CDR1 SEHNR, CDR2 FQNEAQ (reference sequence). V lost 7 bases and J lost 5, with 20 bases in between. The CDR3 length is 15 residues.